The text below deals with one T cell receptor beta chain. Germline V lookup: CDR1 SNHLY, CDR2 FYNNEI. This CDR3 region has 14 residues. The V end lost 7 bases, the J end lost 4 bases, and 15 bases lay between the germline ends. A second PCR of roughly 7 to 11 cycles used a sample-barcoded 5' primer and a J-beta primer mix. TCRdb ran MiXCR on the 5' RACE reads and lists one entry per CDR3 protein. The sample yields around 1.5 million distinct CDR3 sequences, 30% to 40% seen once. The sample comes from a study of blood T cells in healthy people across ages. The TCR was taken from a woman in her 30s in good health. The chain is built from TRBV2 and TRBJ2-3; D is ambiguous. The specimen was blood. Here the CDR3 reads CASKEGIFPDTQYF. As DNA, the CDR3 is TGTGCCAGCAAAGAAGGTATCTTTCCAGATACGCAGTATTTT.